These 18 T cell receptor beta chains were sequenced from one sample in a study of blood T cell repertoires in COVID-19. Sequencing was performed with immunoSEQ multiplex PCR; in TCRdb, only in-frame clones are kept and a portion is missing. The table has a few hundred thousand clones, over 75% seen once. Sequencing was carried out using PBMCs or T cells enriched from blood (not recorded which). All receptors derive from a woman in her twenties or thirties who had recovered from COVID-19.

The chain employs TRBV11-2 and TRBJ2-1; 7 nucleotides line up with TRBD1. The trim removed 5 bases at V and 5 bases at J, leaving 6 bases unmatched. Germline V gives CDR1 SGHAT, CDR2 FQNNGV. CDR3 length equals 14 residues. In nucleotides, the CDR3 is TGTGCCAGCAGCGCCGAGGGGGCCCACAATGAGCAGTTCTTC. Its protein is CASSAEGAHNEQFF.

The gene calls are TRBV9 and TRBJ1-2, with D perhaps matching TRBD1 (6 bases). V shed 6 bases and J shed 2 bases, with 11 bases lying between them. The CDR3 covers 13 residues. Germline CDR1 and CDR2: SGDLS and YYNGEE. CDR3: CASTGQSNYGYTF. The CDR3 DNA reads TGTGCCAGCACAGGACAGTCGAACTATGGCTACACCTTC.

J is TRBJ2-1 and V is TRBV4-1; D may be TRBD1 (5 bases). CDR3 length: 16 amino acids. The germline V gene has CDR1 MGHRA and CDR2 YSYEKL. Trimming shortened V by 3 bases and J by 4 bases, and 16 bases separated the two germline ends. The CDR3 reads CASSQSEWTLYNEQFF. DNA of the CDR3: TGCGCCAGCAGCCAGTCCGAGTGGACACTGTACAATGAGCAGTTCTTC.

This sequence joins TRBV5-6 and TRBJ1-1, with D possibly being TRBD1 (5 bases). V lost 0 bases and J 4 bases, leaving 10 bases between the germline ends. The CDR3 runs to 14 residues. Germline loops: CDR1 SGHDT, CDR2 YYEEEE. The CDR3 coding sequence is TGTGCCAGCAGCTTGGGGGCCGGGGGCACTGAAGCTTTCTTT. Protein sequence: CASSLGAGGTEAFF.

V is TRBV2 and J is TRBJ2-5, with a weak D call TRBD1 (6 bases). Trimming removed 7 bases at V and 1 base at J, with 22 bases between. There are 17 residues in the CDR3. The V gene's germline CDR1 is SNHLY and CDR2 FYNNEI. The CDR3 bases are TGTGCCAGCACGGGACAAGACACCTCTTTGTTCCAAGAGACCCAGTACTTC. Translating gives CASTGQDTSLFQETQYF.

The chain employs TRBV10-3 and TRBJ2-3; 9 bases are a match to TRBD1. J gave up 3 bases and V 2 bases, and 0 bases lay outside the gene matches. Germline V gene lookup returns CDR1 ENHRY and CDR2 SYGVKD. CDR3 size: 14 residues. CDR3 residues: CAISEGTGTDTQYF. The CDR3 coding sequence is TGTGCCATCAGTGAGGGGACAGGGACAGATACGCAGTATTTT.

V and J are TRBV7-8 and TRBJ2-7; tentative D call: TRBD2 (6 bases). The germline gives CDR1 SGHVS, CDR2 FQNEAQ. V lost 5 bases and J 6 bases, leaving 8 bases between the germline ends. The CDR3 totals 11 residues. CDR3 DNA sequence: TGTGCCAGCAGCGCGGGGTCCGAGCAGTACTTC. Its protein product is CASSAGSEQYF. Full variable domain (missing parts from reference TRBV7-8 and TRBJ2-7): GAGVSQSPRYKVAKRGQDVALRCDPISGHVSLFWYQQALGQGPEFLTYFQNEAQLDKSGLPSDRFFAERPEGSVSTLKIQRTQQEDSAVYLCASSAGSEQYFGPGTRLTVT.

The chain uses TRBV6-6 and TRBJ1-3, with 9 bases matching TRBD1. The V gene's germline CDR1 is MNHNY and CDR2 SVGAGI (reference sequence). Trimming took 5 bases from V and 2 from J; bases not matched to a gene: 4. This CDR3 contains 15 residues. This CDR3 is CASSTTGGTGNTIYF. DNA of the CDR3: TGTGCCAGCAGTACGACAGGGGGTACTGGAAACACCATATATTTT.

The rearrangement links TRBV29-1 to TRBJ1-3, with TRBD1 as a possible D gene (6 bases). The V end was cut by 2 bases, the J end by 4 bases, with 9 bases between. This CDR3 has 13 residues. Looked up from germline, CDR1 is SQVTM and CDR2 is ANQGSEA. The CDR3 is CSVEPGAGNTIYF. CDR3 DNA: TGCAGCGTTGAACCAGGGGCCGGAAACACCATATATTTT.

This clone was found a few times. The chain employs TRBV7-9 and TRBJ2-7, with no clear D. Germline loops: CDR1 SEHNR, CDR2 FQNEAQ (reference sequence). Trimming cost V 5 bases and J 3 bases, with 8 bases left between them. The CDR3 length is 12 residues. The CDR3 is CASSPRVYEQYF. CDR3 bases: TGTGCCAGCAGCCCACGCGTCTACGAGCAGTACTTC. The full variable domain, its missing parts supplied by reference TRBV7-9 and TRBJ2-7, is DTGVSQNPRHKITKRGQNVTFRCDPISEHNRLYWYRQTLGQGPEFLTYFQNEAQLEKSRLLSDRFSAERPKGSFSTLEIQRTEQGDSAMYLCASSPRVYEQYFGPGTRLTVT.

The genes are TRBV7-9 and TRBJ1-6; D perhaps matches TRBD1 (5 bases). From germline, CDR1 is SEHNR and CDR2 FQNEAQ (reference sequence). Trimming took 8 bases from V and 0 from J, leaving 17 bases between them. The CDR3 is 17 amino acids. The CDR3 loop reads CASCVVTESSYNSPLHF. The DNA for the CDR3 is TGTGCCAGCTGTGTGGTGACAGAAAGCTCCTATAATTCACCCCTCCACTTT.

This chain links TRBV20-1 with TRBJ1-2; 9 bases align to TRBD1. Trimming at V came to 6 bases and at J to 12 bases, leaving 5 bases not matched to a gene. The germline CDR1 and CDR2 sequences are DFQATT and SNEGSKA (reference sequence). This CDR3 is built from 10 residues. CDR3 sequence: CSATDRGHTF. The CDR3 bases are TGCAGTGCAACGGACAGGGGACACACCTTC.

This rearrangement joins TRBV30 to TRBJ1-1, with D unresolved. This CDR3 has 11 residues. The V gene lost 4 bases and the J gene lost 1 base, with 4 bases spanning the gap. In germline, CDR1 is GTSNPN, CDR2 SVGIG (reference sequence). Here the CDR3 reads CAWNRNTEAFF. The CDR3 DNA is TGTGCCTGGAACAGGAACACTGAAGCTTTCTTT. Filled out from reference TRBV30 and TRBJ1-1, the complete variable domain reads SQTIHQWPATLVQPVGSPLSLECTVEGTSNPNLYWYRQAAGRGLQLLFYSVGIGQISSEVPQNLSASRPQDRQFILSSKKLLLSDSGFYLCAWNRNTEAFFGQGTRLTVV.

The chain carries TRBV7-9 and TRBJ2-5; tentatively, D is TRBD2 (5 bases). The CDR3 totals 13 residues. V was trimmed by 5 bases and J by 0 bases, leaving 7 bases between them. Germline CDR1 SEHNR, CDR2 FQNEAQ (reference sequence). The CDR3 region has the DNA TGTGCCAGCAGCCCGGACTACCAAGAGACCCAGTACTTC. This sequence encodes CASSPDYQETQYF.

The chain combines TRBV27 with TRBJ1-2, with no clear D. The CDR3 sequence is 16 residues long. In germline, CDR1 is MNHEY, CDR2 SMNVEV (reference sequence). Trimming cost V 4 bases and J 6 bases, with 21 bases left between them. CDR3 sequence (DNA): TGTGCCAGCAGTTCCGGAGAGGGCCTCCTAAAAAATGGCTACACCTTC. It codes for CASSSGEGLLKNGYTF.

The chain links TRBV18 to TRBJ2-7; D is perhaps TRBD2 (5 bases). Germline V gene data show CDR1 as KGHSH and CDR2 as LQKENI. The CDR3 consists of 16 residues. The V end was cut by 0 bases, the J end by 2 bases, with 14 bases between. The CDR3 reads CASSPPSSQRPYEQYF. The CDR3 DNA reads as TGTGCCAGCTCACCACCATCATCCCAGCGGCCCTACGAGCAGTACTTC.

CDR3: CASSPPSGRAFGDTQYF. CDR3 in DNA: TGTGCCAGCTCACCGCCTAGCGGGAGGGCCTTTGGAGATACGCAGTATTTT. The V and J genes are TRBV18 and TRBJ2-3; TRBD2 agrees at 12 bases. This CDR3 is 17 amino acids long. V lost 3 bases and J lost 5; bases outside the gene matches: 9. The germline V gene has CDR1 KGHSH and CDR2 LQKENI.

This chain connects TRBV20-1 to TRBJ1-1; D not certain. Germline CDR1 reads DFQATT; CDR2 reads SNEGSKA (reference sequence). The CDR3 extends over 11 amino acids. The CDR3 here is CSRGMNTEAFF. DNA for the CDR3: TGCAGCCGGGGTATGAACACTGAAGCTTTCTTT.